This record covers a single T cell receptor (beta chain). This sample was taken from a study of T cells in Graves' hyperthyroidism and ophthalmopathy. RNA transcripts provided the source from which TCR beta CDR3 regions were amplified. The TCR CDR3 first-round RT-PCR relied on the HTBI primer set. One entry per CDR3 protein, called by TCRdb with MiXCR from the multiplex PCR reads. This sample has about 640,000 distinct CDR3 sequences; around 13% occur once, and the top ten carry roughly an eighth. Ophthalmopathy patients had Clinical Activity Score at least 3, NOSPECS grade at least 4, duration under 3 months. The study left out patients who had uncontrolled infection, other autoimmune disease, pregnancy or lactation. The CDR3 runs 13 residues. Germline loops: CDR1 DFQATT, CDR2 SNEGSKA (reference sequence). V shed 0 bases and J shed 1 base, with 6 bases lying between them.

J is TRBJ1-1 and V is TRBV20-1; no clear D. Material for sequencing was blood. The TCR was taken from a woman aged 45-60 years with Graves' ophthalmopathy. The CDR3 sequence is CSARETENTEAFF. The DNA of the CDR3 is TGCAGTGCTAGAGAAACAGAGAACACTGAAGCTTTCTTT.